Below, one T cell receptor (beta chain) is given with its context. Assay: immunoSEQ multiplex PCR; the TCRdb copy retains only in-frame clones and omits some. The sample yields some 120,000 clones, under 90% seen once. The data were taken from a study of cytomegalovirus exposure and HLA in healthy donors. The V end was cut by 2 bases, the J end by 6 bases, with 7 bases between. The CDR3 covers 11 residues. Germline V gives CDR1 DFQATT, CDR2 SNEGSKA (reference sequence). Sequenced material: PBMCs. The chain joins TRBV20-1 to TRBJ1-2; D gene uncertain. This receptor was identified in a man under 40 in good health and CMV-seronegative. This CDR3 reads CSARTGDGYTF. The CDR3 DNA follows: TGCAGTGCTAGAACCGGGGATGGCTACACCTTC.